This TCR beta chain was documented in a study of shared clonotypes between healthy human individuals. Only a few counts were recorded for this clone. Sequencing used immunoSEQ multiplex PCR; TCRdb keeps in-frame clones, though not all of them. Here the sample spans about 450,000 clones, about four fifths being singletons. The sequenced material came from PBMCs. The sequence derives from a woman in her forties in good health. Some clones in this sample may be carry-over from other donors' samples.

The CDR3 here is CASSPPGLAGREQYF. CDR3 DNA sequence: TGTGCCAGCAGCCCGCCGGGACTAGCGGGAAGGGAGCAGTACTTC. The chain combines TRBV4-2 with TRBJ2-7, with 13 bases lining up with TRBD2. CDR3 length: 15 amino acids. The ends lost 4 bases at V and 7 bases at J; junction bases unmatched: 7. Germline CDR1 is LGHNA and CDR2 is YNFKEQ.